Following are 18 T cell receptor beta chains from one sample sequenced in a study of OX40 agonist ivuxolimab in advanced cancers. The receptor library was made with the immunoSEQ multiplex PCR assay. Entries here come from immuneACCESS through TCRdb and include only in-frame sequences with V and J called. Some clones fail to appear in such tables; in the studies checked, an unresolved V gene covers under half of the shortfall, and the cause of the remainder is unknown. Here the sample has some 52,000 clones; 86% occur a single time. Of the sample, roughly 6.7% falls within the top ten clones. The sample was CD4+ or CD8+ T cells sorted from blood, taken in a trial of the OX40 agonist ivuxolimab. These receptor sequences come from an adult with an advanced solid tumor such as melanoma, head and neck, liver or kidney cancer.

The chain joins TRBV6-1 to TRBJ1-5; 10 positions match TRBD1. Germline V lookup: CDR1 MNHNS, CDR2 SASEGT. V was clipped by 7 bases and J by 4 bases; unmatched bases: 7. The CDR3 loop spans 15 amino acids. CDR3 amino acids: CASKLTGGANQPQHF. The CDR3 nucleotides are TGTGCCAGCAAACTGACAGGGGGCGCGAATCAGCCCCAGCATTTT.

V gene TRBV5-5 combines with J gene TRBJ2-7; D uncertain. The CDR3 sequence is 14 residues long. Trimming took off 2 bases at V and 3 bases at J, with 12 bases between the two ends. From germline, CDR1 is SGHKS and CDR2 YYEKEE (reference sequence). In DNA, the CDR3 is TGTGCCAGCAGCTTCAAAGGCGCTGACTACGAGCAGTACTTC. Translated, it gives CASSFKGADYEQYF.

The J gene is TRBJ2-5, the V gene TRBV5-1; 9 bases align to TRBD2. The CDR3 consists of 15 residues. V shed 3 bases and J 5 bases; nucleotides not matched to a gene: 8. Looked up from germline, CDR1 is SGHRS and CDR2 is YFSETQ. The CDR3 coding sequence is TGCGCCAGCAGCTCCGGGACTAGCATTTCTGAGACCCAGTACTTC. This codes for CASSSGTSISETQYF.

J is TRBJ1-4 and V is TRBV30; 9 bases are shared with TRBD1. Per germline, CDR1 GTSNPN and CDR2 SVGIG (reference sequence). The trim removed 3 bases at V and 5 bases at J, leaving 7 bases unmatched. This CDR3 is built from 15 residues. Written as DNA, the CDR3 is TGTGCCTGGAGGGGACCGGGACAGGGAAATGAAAAACTGTTTTTT. It specifies CAWRGPGQGNEKLFF. Looking up the rest from reference TRBV30 and TRBJ1-4 gives the full variable domain: SQTIHQWPATLVQPVGSPLSLECTVEGTSNPNLYWYRQAAGRGLQLLFYSVGIGQISSEVPQNLSASRPQDRQFILSSKKLLLSDSGFYLCAWRGPGQGNEKLFFGSGTQLSVL.

As concerns this clone: This may stem from a read error, because a much larger clone lies one nucleotide away. The V and J genes are TRBV2 and TRBJ1-2; D may be TRBD1 (5 bases). V shed 6 bases and J shed 0 bases, with 8 bases lying between them. There are 13 residues in the CDR3. Germline V gene sequence: CDR1 SNHLY, CDR2 FYNNEI. This CDR3 is CASRGLANYGYTF. DNA for the CDR3: TGTGCCAGCAGGGGACTGGCTAACTATGGCTACACCTTC.

The chain combines TRBV7-3 with TRBJ2-3, with 8 bases lining up with TRBD2. CDR1 and CDR2 (germline): SGHTA, FQGTGA. CDR3 length equals 15 residues. V was clipped by 4 bases and J by 4 bases; unmatched bases: 7. CDR3 residues: CASSSGTRPSDTQYF. The DNA of the CDR3 is TGTGCCAGCAGCTCCGGGACTAGGCCTTCAGATACGCAGTATTTT. The whole variable domain, remainder taken from reference TRBV7-3 and TRBJ2-3, is GAGVSQTPSNKVTEKGKYVELRCDPISGHTALYWYRQSLGQGPEFLIYFQGTGAADDSGLPNDRFFAVRPEGSVSTLKIQRTERGDSAVYLCASSSGTRPSDTQYFGPGTRLTVL.

This clone was recorded once. This chain joins TRBV30 and TRBJ1-6; 10 bases match TRBD1. The CDR3 covers 17 residues. Germline loops: CDR1 GTSNPN, CDR2 SVGIG (reference sequence). With 3 bases clipped from V and 5 bases from J, the junction kept 10 bases outside the gene matches. CDR3 in amino acids: CAWRTRGGQGNNSPLHF. Written as DNA, the CDR3 is TGTGCCTGGAGGACGAGGGGGGGACAGGGGAATAATTCACCCCTCCACTTT.

The chain uses TRBV5-4 and TRBJ1-1; 8 bases are a match to TRBD1. The V and J ends lost 4 bases and 0 bases, in that order; junction bases with no gene match: 8. Germline V gives CDR1 SGHNT, CDR2 YYREEE (reference sequence). The CDR3 spans 16 residues. CDR3: CASSADRDYMNTEAFF. Written as DNA, the CDR3 is TGTGCCAGCAGCGCGGACAGGGATTATATGAACACTGAAGCTTTCTTT. The whole variable domain, remainder taken from reference TRBV5-4 and TRBJ1-1, is ETGVTQSPTHLIKTRGQQVTLRCSSQSGHNTVSWYQQALGQGPQFIFQYYREEENGRGNFPPRFSGLQFPNYSSELNVNALELDDSALYLCASSADRDYMNTEAFFGQGTRLTVV.

J is TRBJ2-1 and V is TRBV11-2, with 10 bases lining up with TRBD2. V lost 0 bases, J lost 6 bases, and 5 bases stayed unmatched. This CDR3 is 16 amino acids long. CDR1 is SGHAT, CDR2 FQNNGV, per germline. The CDR3 DNA reads TGTGCCAGCAGCTTAGATCAGTCTAGCGGGGGCAATGAGCAGTTCTTC. This encodes CASSLDQSSGGNEQFF.

This clone was detected a few times. The gene calls are TRBV14 and TRBJ1-1; D is possibly TRBD1 (5 bases). Germline lookup yields CDR1 SGHDN and CDR2 FVKESK. The V end lost 3 bases, the J end lost 3 bases, and 11 bases lay between the germline ends. CDR3 size: 14 residues. CDR3 sequence (DNA): TGTGCCAGCAGCCAGCAGGGCCGTTACACTGAAGCTTTCTTT. Its translation: CASSQQGRYTEAFF.

This chain joins TRBV2 and TRBJ1-5, with 7 bases that match TRBD1. Germline trimming cut 6 bases from V and 3 bases from J; bases unmatched to any gene: 5. The CDR3 covers 14 residues. CDR1 and CDR2 (germline): SNHLY, FYNNEI. This chain's CDR3 is CASRRGQNNQPQHF. As DNA, the CDR3 is TGTGCCAGCAGGAGGGGGCAAAACAATCAGCCCCAGCATTTT. Using reference TRBV2 and TRBJ1-5 for the parts outside the CDR3, the full variable domain is EPEVTQTPSHQVTQMGQEVILRCVPISNHLYFYWYRQILGQKVEFLVSFYNNEISEKSEIFDDQFSVERPDGSNFTLKIRSTKLEDSAMYFCASRRGQNNQPQHFGDGTRLSIL.

As for this clone: The junction does not match germline at one end; this may be a read error. At the DNA level, this CDR3 is encoded by other sequences in the same sample as well. The CDR3 DNA sequence: TGCGCCAGCAGCTTGGACCAGGGATCCTCGAACACCGAAGCTTTCTTT. Protein product: CASSLDQGSSNTEAFF. The chain employs TRBV5-1 and TRBJ1-1; maybe TRBD1 (5 bases). Germline V gene lookup returns CDR1 SGHRS and CDR2 YFSETQ. The CDR3 totals 16 residues.

The V and J genes are TRBV27 and TRBJ2-7; maybe TRBD2 (6 bases). Germline loops: CDR1 MNHEY, CDR2 SMNVEV (reference sequence). The CDR3 contains 13 residues. Trimming removed 3 bases at V and 2 bases at J, with 8 bases between. CDR3 DNA: TGTGCCAGCAGTTTTAGGGAGGCCTACGAGCAGTACTTC. It specifies CASSFREAYEQYF.

The chain has TRBV6-4 and TRBJ2-6; D is perhaps TRBD1 (5 bases). The CDR3 consists of 14 residues. CDR1 is MRHNA and CDR2 is SNTAGT in the germline V gene. V shed 5 bases and J shed 1 base, with 6 bases lying between them. Here the CDR3 reads CASSPGSGANVLTF. The CDR3 nucleotides are TGTGCCAGCAGTCCAGGGTCTGGGGCCAACGTCCTGACTTTC.

V and J are TRBV11-1 and TRBJ1-1; a possible D gene is TRBD1 (5 bases). CDR3 size: 14 residues. V lost 4 bases and J 0 bases, leaving 9 bases between the germline ends. Germline CDR1 and CDR2: SGHAT and FQDESV (reference sequence). The CDR3 nucleotides read TGTGCCAGCAGCTCCCTGGGGGTGAACACTGAAGCTTTCTTT. Its protein product is CASSSLGVNTEAFF.

This chain connects TRBV5-1 to TRBJ1-6, with TRBD1 matching 9 bases. The CDR3 extends over 14 amino acids. With V trimmed by 5 bases and J by 10 bases, 7 bases remained unmatched. Germline V gene lookup returns CDR1 SGHRS and CDR2 YFSETQ. CDR3 amino acids: CASSTGGSGSPLHF. CDR3 nucleotide sequence: TGCGCCAGCAGTACAGGGGGCTCGGGGTCACCCCTCCACTTT.

There are a few counts of this clone. This chain links TRBV19 with TRBJ1-1; TRBD1 aligns across 7 bases. The CDR3 contains 14 residues. Germline CDR1 reads LNHDA; CDR2 reads SQIVND (reference sequence). The trim removed 4 bases at V and 2 bases at J, leaving 4 bases unmatched. The DNA of the CDR3 is TGTGCCAGTAGTACAGGGGGAACCAACACTGAAGCTTTCTTT. This translates into CASSTGGTNTEAFF.

Relative to its sample, this clone is medium-sized. J is TRBJ2-3 and V is TRBV30, with D maybe TRBD2 (6 bases). Trimming left V 4 bases short and J 14 bases short, with 25 bases between. The CDR3 is 14 amino acids. CDR1 and CDR2 from the germline V gene are GTSNPN and SVGIG (reference sequence). The CDR3 loop is CAWTQTGGSPTRYF. The CDR3 bases are TGTGCCTGGACCCAAACTGGGGGGTCACCGACACGGTATTTT. Variable domain in full (rest from reference TRBV30 and TRBJ2-3): SQTIHQWPATLVQPVGSPLSLECTVEGTSNPNLYWYRQAAGRGLQLLFYSVGIGQISSEVPQNLSASRPQDRQFILSSKKLLLSDSGFYLCAWTQTGGSPTRYFGPGTRLTVL.